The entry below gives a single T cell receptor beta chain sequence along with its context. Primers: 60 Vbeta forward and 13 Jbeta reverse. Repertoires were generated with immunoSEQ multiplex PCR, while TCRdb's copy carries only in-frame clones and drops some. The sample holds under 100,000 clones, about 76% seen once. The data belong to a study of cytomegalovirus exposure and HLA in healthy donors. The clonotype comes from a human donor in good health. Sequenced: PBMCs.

CDR3 in DNA: TGTGCCAGCAGTTTTAGCGGGGGAGCGTACGAGCAGTACTTC. It yields the protein CASSFSGGAYEQYF. This chain links TRBV27 with TRBJ2-5; 9 bases line up with TRBD2. Near its end, the DNA agrees better with TRBJ2-7, so the J call may be wrong. Germline V CDR1 and CDR2: MNHEY, SMNVEV (reference sequence). The CDR3 totals 14 residues.